These 19 T cell receptor beta chains came from one sample sequenced in a study of cytomegalovirus exposure and HLA in healthy donors. Vbeta (60) and Jbeta (13) primers were used in the PCR. Sequenced by immunoSEQ multiplex PCR; TCRdb stores in-frame clones only, minus some. The sample lists 150,000 to 200,000 clones; 60% to 80% were seen once. The sequenced sample was PBMCs. The receptors come from a woman aged 35 to 49 in good health and CMV-seronegative.

The chain's CDR3 is CATSIRTGGEQYF. In DNA form, the CDR3 reads TGTGCCACCAGCATAAGAACGGGGGGAGAGCAGTACTTC. The chain is built from TRBV15 and TRBJ2-7; 7 bases are shared with TRBD2. The CDR3 consists of 13 residues. Germline lookup yields CDR1 LNHNV and CDR2 YYDKDF (reference sequence). The V segment lost 4 bases and the J segment 7 bases; nucleotides outside the gene matches: 7.

This rearrangement joins TRBV18 to TRBJ2-3, with D perhaps matching TRBD2 (5 bases). CDR3 length: 15 amino acids. V was pared by 5 bases and J by 2 bases, with 14 bases between. Germline CDR1 reads KGHSH; CDR2 reads LQKENI. The CDR3 sequence is CASSYQDSNTDTQYF. In DNA form, the CDR3 reads TGTGCCAGCTCATACCAGGACTCGAACACAGATACGCAGTATTTT.

The chain couples TRBV18 to TRBJ2-1; 7 bases are shared with TRBD1. This CDR3 has 16 residues. Germline lookup yields CDR1 KGHSH and CDR2 LQKENI. Germline trimming cut 5 bases from V and 4 bases from J; bases unmatched to any gene: 11. The CDR3, as DNA: TGTGCCAGCTCAGAATTGTCCGGGACAGTTTACAATGAGCAGTTCTTC. Its protein product is CASSELSGTVYNEQFF.

The genes are TRBV29-1 and TRBJ2-2, with 8 bases matching TRBD2. Germline V gene sequence: CDR1 SQVTM, CDR2 ANQGSEA. The J segment lost 0 bases and the V segment lost 4 bases, leaving 1 base of the junction unmatched. The CDR3 is 14 amino acids. CDR3 bases: TGCAGCGTTGTAGCGGGGACGAACACCGGGGAGCTGTTTTTT. This encodes CSVVAGTNTGELFF.

This clone was counted a few times. The chain has TRBV11-3 and TRBJ2-1, with TRBD2 matching over 12 bases. The V and J ends lost 5 bases and 0 bases, in that order; junction bases with no gene match: 8. CDR3 length: 18 residues. Looked up from germline, CDR1 is SGHNT and CDR2 is YENEEA. The CDR3 DNA is TGTGCCAGCAGCGGATGGACTAGCGGGGTCAGCTCCTACAATGAGCAGTTCTTC. It encodes CASSGWTSGVSSYNEQFF.

This clone has more than one count but fewer than ten. V is TRBV6-1 and J is TRBJ1-2; no definite D call. The CDR3 contains 15 residues. Germline V gene data show CDR1 as MNHNS and CDR2 as SASEGT. Trimming cost V 4 bases and J 4 bases, with 16 bases left between them. This CDR3 is CASSVLLGASYGYTF. In DNA form, the CDR3 reads TGTGCCAGCAGTGTTCTTTTGGGAGCCTCCTATGGCTACACCTTC.

V and J are TRBV25-1 and TRBJ2-7; D unclear. Looked up from germline, CDR1 is MGHDK and CDR2 is SYGVNS. This CDR3 region has 13 residues. V gave up 9 bases and J gave up 3 bases, with 15 bases separating them. CDR3: CARSLGYIYEQYF. The DNA for the CDR3 is TGTGCCAGGTCTCTAGGTTACATCTACGAGCAGTACTTC.

The chain has TRBV20-1 and TRBJ2-7; no reliable D call. Germline lookup yields CDR1 DFQATT and CDR2 SNEGSKA (reference sequence). The CDR3 is 11 amino acids. V dropped 5 bases and J dropped 6 bases, with 11 bases sitting between them. CDR3 DNA sequence: TGCAGTGCTTCACAATCACGCGAGCAGTACTTC. Protein product: CSASQSREQYF.

The V and J genes are TRBV5-1 and TRBJ2-2; D remains unclear. The CDR3 length is 14 residues. Germline V gene sequence: CDR1 SGHRS, CDR2 YFSETQ. The V end lost 4 bases, the J end lost 5 bases, and 12 bases lay between the germline ends. The CDR3 DNA is TGCGCCAGCAGCCAAAACTTACGTACCGGGGAGCTGTTTTTT. Amino acids: CASSQNLRTGELFF.

This chain uses TRBV29-1 with TRBJ2-7; 7 positions agree with TRBD1. J gave up 2 bases and V 4 bases, and 5 bases lay outside the gene matches. CDR1 is SQVTM, CDR2 ANQGSEA, per germline. The CDR3 covers 13 residues. The CDR3, as DNA: TGCAGCGTTGGCAAGGGACAGCCCTACGAGCAGTACTTC. Protein: CSVGKGQPYEQYF.

The rearrangement joins TRBV6-6 to TRBJ1-2, with D possibly being TRBD1 (5 bases). This CDR3 comprises 13 residues. V shed 4 bases and J shed 8 bases, with 14 bases lying between them. Germline V gene sequence: CDR1 MNHNY, CDR2 SVGAGI (reference sequence). CDR3 in amino acids: CASSSGERGGYTF. In DNA form, the CDR3 reads TGTGCCAGCAGTTCGGGGGAAAGGGGCGGCTACACCTTC.

CDR3 amino acids: CASSDSRGQGRDTQYF. CDR3 nucleotides: TGTGCCAGCAGTGACTCGAGAGGACAGGGGCGAGATACGCAGTATTTT. The chain links TRBV6-4 to TRBJ2-3; TRBD1 matches 9 bases. From germline, CDR1 is MRHNA and CDR2 SNTAGT. This CDR3 is 16 amino acids long. V gave up 0 bases and J gave up 5 bases; unmatched junction bases: 6.

The rearrangement uses TRBV9 and TRBJ1-2; no reliable D call. Trimming shortened V by 2 bases and J by 3 bases, and 14 bases separated the two germline ends. Per germline, CDR1 SGDLS and CDR2 YYNGEE. There are 15 residues in the CDR3. The CDR3 loop is CASSVRAVLDYGYTF. As DNA, the CDR3 is TGTGCCAGCAGCGTGAGGGCCGTCCTTGACTATGGCTACACCTTC.

J is TRBJ2-2 and V is TRBV25-1; D gene unclear. V was cut by 4 bases and J by 3 bases, with 12 bases left in between. Germline-derived CDR1 and CDR2 are MGHDK and SYGVNS. The CDR3 runs to 15 residues. CDR3 nucleotides: TGTGCCAGCAGTGTCGTAGACACTCACACCGGGGAGCTGTTTTTT. This translates into CASSVVDTHTGELFF.

A note on this clone: One end of the junction fails to match germline, which may point to a read error. The genes are TRBV7-9 and TRBJ2-7, with TRBD2 matching 8 bases. The CDR3 has 15 residues. CDR1 and CDR2 from the germline V gene are SEHNR and FQNEAQ (reference sequence). In DNA form, the CDR3 reads TGTTCCAGCTACCGAGCGGGGGCCCACTCCTACGAGCAGTACTTC. Protein sequence: CSSYRAGAHSYEQYF.

The genes are TRBV19 and TRBJ2-2, with 8 bases that match TRBD2. V lost 6 bases to trimming and J lost 5 bases; unmatched junction nucleotides: 14. The CDR3 sequence is 17 residues long. Germline loops: CDR1 LNHDA, CDR2 SQIVND (reference sequence). The DNA for the CDR3 is TGTGCCAGTAGCGCCGCCAATTTAGCGGGGATTACCGGGGAGCTGTTTTTT. It translates to CASSAANLAGITGELFF.

This clone was observed a single time. The rearrangement links TRBV5-1 to TRBJ1-3; D remains unclear. Per germline, CDR1 SGHRS and CDR2 YFSETQ. V dropped 5 bases and J dropped 6 bases, with 15 bases sitting between them. There are 14 residues in the CDR3. CDR3 sequence reads: CASSSLSDTNTIYF. In DNA, the CDR3 is TGCGCCAGCAGTTCTTTAAGCGATACAAACACCATATATTTT.

This chain connects TRBV11-3 to TRBJ2-1; 7 bases map to TRBD1. CDR3 length: 17 amino acids. Germline assignment: CDR1 SGHNT and CDR2 YENEEA. V shed 4 bases, J shed 9 bases, and the junction held 18 bases outside the gene matches. DNA of the CDR3: TGTGCCAGCAGCTCCCAAAGGGCACAGGGGCGGCGGAGTGAGCAGTTCTTC. This codes for CASSSQRAQGRRSEQFF.

The chain uses TRBV7-9 and TRBJ1-2; D might be TRBD1 (5 bases). This CDR3 spans 13 amino acids. Per the germline V gene, CDR1 is SEHNR and CDR2 is FQNEAQ (reference sequence). Trimming removed 3 bases from V and 7 bases from J, with 12 bases in between. The CDR3 DNA sequence: TGTGCCAGCAGCTTCCGGGGGGTGAGTGGCTACACCTTC. Translating it yields CASSFRGVSGYTF. The full variable domain, completed using reference TRBV7-9 and TRBJ1-2, is DTGVSQNPRHKITKRGQNVTFRCDPISEHNRLYWYRQTLGQGPEFLTYFQNEAQLEKSRLLSDRFSAERPKGSFSTLEIQRTEQGDSAMYLCASSFRGVSGYTFGSGTRLTVV.